The clone carrying this TCR beta chain was detected only a few times. This record belongs to a study of T cells in localized non-small cell lung cancer. TCRdb keeps only in-frame clones here, not all; method: immunoSEQ multiplex PCR. The data show over a thousand clones, with 25% seen just once and under 30% held by the top ten. In germline, CDR1 is SGHNT, CDR2 YENEEA. The junction had 10 bases not matched to a gene; V was cut back by 2 bases and J by 4 bases. The CDR3 totals 18 residues. The receptor comes from a man aged 40 to 75 with stage II squamous cell lung carcinoma. The V gene is TRBV11-3, the J gene TRBJ2-1; 11 positions agree with TRBD1. This specimen was lung tumor tissue, taken before any cancer treatment. The CDR3 region is CASSLTSTGTGGYNEQFF. The CDR3 DNA reads as TGTGCCAGCAGCTTAACATCTACCGGGACAGGGGGATACAATGAGCAGTTCTTC.